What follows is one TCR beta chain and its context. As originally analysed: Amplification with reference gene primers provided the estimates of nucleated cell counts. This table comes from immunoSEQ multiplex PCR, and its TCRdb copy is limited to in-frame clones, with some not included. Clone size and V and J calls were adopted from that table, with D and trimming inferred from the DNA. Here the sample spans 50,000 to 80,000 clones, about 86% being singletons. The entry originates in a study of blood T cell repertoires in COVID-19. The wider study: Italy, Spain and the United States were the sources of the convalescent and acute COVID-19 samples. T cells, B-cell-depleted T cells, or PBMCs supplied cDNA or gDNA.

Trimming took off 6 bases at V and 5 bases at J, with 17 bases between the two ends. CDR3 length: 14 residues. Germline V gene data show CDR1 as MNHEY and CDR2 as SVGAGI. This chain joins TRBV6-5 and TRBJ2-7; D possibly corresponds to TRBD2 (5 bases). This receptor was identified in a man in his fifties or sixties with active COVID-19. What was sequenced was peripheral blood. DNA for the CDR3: TGTGCCAGCAGCCCCGACGGGATCGTAAACGAGCAGTACTTC. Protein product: CASSPDGIVNEQYF.